This T cell receptor (beta chain) derives from a study of T cell repertoires in cytomegalovirus infection. Study context: CMV infection together with matching HLA type was indicated by public TCR beta signatures. Overall study results and limits: HLA-C-restricted CMV-specific TCR beta clonotypes were dominant in the ex vivo response.

To note about this clonotype: Antigen: not known.

This CDR3 spans 13 amino acids. The germline V gene has CDR1 DFQATT and CDR2 SNEGSKA (reference sequence). Trimming left V 4 bases short and J 1 base short, with 10 bases between. TCRdb ran MiXCR on the reads and lists one entry per CDR3 protein. The table lists approximately 590,000 distinct CDR3 sequences, under 45% of them singletons. The chain has TRBV20-1 and TRBJ1-1; D gene ambiguous. This specimen was cultured PBMCs, taken from culture after CMV antigen stimulation. This clonotype originated in a human donor in good health (CMV status not recorded). Some clones in this sample may be carry-over from other donors' samples. DNA of the CDR3: TGCAGTGCTAACGTACAGCCGAACACTGAAGCTTTCTTT. It specifies CSANVQPNTEAFF.